The source of this TCR beta chain is a study of early T cells in non-severe SARS-CoV-2 infection. TCRdb redid the calling of the 5' RACE reads with MiXCR, one entry per CDR3 protein. There are tens of thousands of distinct CDR3 sequences in the sample; roughly 6% occur only once, and roughly 7.8% lies in the top ten. Germline V gene lookup returns CDR1 SGHVS and CDR2 FNYEAQ. The CDR3 has 16 amino acids. Germline trimming cut 0 bases from V and 4 bases from J; bases unmatched to any gene: 5. This clonotype was observed a handful of times. Material: whole blood. V and J are TRBV7-6 and TRBJ2-2, with 7 nucleotides matching TRBD2. The TCR originated in an adult who was a healthcare worker with PCR-confirmed SARS-CoV-2 infection or an uninfected control (not recorded which). This CDR3 reads CASSLAREFITGELFF. The CDR3 coding sequence is TGTGCCAGCAGCTTAGCGCGGGAGTTTATCACCGGGGAGCTGTTTTTT.